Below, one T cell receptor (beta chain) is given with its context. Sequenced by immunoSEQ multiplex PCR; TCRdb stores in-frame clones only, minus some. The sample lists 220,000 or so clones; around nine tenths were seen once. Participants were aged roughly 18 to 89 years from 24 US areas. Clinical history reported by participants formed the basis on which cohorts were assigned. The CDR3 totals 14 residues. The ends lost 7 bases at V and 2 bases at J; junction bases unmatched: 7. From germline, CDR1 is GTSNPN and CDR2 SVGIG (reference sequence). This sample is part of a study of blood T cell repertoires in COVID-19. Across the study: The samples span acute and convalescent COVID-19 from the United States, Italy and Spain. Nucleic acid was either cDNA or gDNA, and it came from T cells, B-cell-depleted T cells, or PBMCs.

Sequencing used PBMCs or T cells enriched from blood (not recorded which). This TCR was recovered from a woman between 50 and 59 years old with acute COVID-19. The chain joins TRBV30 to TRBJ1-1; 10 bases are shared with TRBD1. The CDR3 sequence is CAYLTGGGNTEAFF. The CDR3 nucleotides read TGTGCCTACCTGACAGGGGGCGGAAACACTGAAGCTTTCTTT. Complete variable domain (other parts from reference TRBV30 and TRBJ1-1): SQTIHQWPATLVQPVGSPLSLECTVEGTSNPNLYWYRQAAGRGLQLLFYSVGIGQISSEVPQNLSASRPQDRQFILSSKKLLLSDSGFYLCAYLTGGGNTEAFFGQGTRLTVV.